The clone carrying this TCR beta chain showed up just a few times. Mouse germline and gene names are used. The CDR3 end is not reached by the read, which stops 4 residues before it; the germline J gene fills it in. This CDR3 is also generated by other DNA sequences in the sample. Cutaneous lymph nodes were pooled and cells sorted by CD4, CD8alpha, NKG2D, NKG2ACE and more. The data are from a study of CD8+ T cells in alopecia areata. Germline V CDR1 and CDR2: NNHDY, SYVADS. The ends lost 5 bases at V and 0 bases at J; junction bases unmatched: 5. This CDR3 is 15 amino acids long. Extracted RNA was reverse transcribed, and the resulting cDNA served as sequencing template. Sequenced by immunoSEQ multiplex PCR; TCRdb stores in-frame clones only, minus some. Listed for the sample are more than 250,000 clones, none seen a single time.

The specimen sequenced was CD4+ T cells sorted from a lymph node. This chain connects TRBV13-3 to TRBJ2-3, with 8 nucleotides matching TRBD1. The TCR originated in a C3H/HeJ mouse with alopecia areata. As its MHC haplotype, the strain has H2-k. Incomplete CDR3 DNA: TGTGCCAGCAGCCGGCAGGGGGCTAGTGCAGAA. Its protein product is CASSRQGASAE. The whole CDR3 sequence is CASSRQGASAETLYF.